One and the same sample provided the 20 T cell receptor beta chains below, sequenced in a study of blood T cell repertoires in COVID-19. Data came from immunoSEQ multiplex PCR; TCRdb stores just in-frame clones and leaves some out. The table lists approximately 300,000 clones, approximately 84% of them singletons. The material sequenced was PBMCs or T cells enriched from blood (not recorded which). The receptors stem from a woman aged 18-35 years who had recovered from COVID-19.

The V call is TRBV18, the J call TRBJ1-3, with 10 bases fitting TRBD1. Germline V lookup: CDR1 KGHSH, CDR2 LQKENI. V gave up 2 bases and J gave up 0 bases; unmatched junction bases: 1. The CDR3 consists of 16 residues. The CDR3 sequence: CASSPRDRGSGNTIYF. Written as DNA, the CDR3 is TGTGCCAGCTCACCAAGGGACAGGGGCTCTGGAAACACCATATATTTT. The whole variable domain, filled in from reference TRBV18 and TRBJ1-3, reads NAGVMQNPRHLVRRRGQEARLRCSPMKGHSHVYWYRQLPEEGLKFMVYLQKENIIDESGMPKERFSAEFPKEGPSILRIQQVVRGDSAAYFCASSPRDRGSGNTIYFGEGSWLTVV.

Remarks on this clone: Other nucleotide sequences in the sample specify the same CDR3. The CDR3: CASSPRTDQETQYF. The CDR3, as DNA: TGTGCCAGCTCACCTCGGACAGACCAAGAGACCCAGTACTTC. The genes are TRBV18 and TRBJ2-5; possible D gene TRBD1, 6 bases. The V gene lost 3 bases and the J gene lost 0 bases, with 8 bases spanning the gap. The CDR3 covers 14 residues. Germline V gene lookup returns CDR1 KGHSH and CDR2 LQKENI.

About this clone itself: Different DNA sequences within this sample yield the same CDR3. The chain has TRBV30 and TRBJ1-1, with D maybe TRBD1 (5 bases). The CDR3 runs to 12 residues. Trimming stripped 1 base from V and 4 bases from J, with 7 bases between. CDR1 and CDR2 (germline): GTSNPN, SVGIG (reference sequence). DNA of the CDR3: TGTGCCTGGAGTGGGGGCTTCACTGAAGCTTTCTTT. It is translated as CAWSGGFTEAFF.

The rearrangement uses TRBV28 and TRBJ1-2; D call uncertain. This CDR3 is 13 amino acids long. Per the germline V gene, CDR1 is MDHEN and CDR2 is SYDVKM. The V gene lost 10 bases and the J gene lost 7 bases, with 19 bases spanning the gap. The CDR3, as DNA: TGTGCCACCAAGAGCCCAAGCTCAAGTGGCTACACCTTC. This sequence encodes CATKSPSSSGYTF.

The rearrangement uses TRBV12-3 or TRBV12-4 and TRBJ2-2; TRBD1 matches 7 bases. V lost 3 bases and J lost 6; bases outside the gene matches: 1. This CDR3 is built from 13 residues. CDR3 DNA: TGTGCCAGCAGTTTTCAGGGGGCCGGGGAGCTGTTTTTT. Protein product: CASSFQGAGELFF.

The chain has TRBV19 and TRBJ1-5; D not resolved. This CDR3 comprises 14 residues. Germline V gives CDR1 LNHDA, CDR2 SQIVND (reference sequence). Trimming stripped 7 bases from V and 7 bases from J, with 17 bases between. DNA for the CDR3: TGTGCCAGTACCCGATCGGGTCGTTGGCAGCCCCAGCATTTT. Protein: CASTRSGRWQPQHF.

V and J are TRBV3-1 (or the pseudogene TRBV3-2) and TRBJ2-1; 8 bases match TRBD2. The CDR3 is made up of 16 amino acids. V shed 1 base, J shed 2 bases, and the junction held 4 bases outside the gene matches. Per the germline V gene, CDR1 is LGHDT and CDR2 is YNNKEL (reference sequence). The CDR3 DNA sequence: TGTGCCAGCAGCCAAGGTAAAGCGGGGGCCTACAATGAGCAGTTCTTC. Protein product: CASSQGKAGAYNEQFF.

The gene calls are TRBV4-2 and TRBJ1-3; D not certain. From germline, CDR1 is LGHNA and CDR2 YNFKEQ. Trimming pared 0 bases from V and 3 bases from J, leaving 9 bases between. CDR3 length: 15 residues. CDR3 amino acids: CASSQDGKYGNTIYF. CDR3 in DNA: TGTGCCAGCAGCCAAGACGGGAAATATGGAAACACCATATATTTT.

Comments on this clone: The same CDR3 arises from other DNA sequences in this sample as well. This rearrangement joins TRBV30 to TRBJ1-2; D gene ambiguous. The V end was cut by 0 bases, the J end by 4 bases, with 6 bases between. The CDR3 is made up of 12 amino acids. Germline lookup yields CDR1 GTSNPN and CDR2 SVGIG (reference sequence). The CDR3 nucleotides are TGTGCCTGGAGTGTACAATCCTATGGCTACACCTTC. This translates into CAWSVQSYGYTF.

V usage is TRBV3-1 (or the pseudogene TRBV3-2) and J usage is TRBJ1-5; 11 nucleotides agree with TRBD1. Germline CDR1 LGHDT, CDR2 YNNKEL (reference sequence). After removal of 3 bases from V and 1 base from J, the junction contained 8 bases not matched to a gene. The CDR3 totals 18 residues. The CDR3 loop is CASSHGTGGTLSNQPQHF. The CDR3 DNA follows: TGTGCCAGCAGCCACGGGACAGGGGGGACTTTGAGCAATCAGCCCCAGCATTTT.

The V call is TRBV29-1, the J call TRBJ2-6; 8 bases align to TRBD1. J was trimmed by 0 bases and V by 1 base; bases with no gene match: 2. Germline V gene lookup returns CDR1 SQVTM and CDR2 ANQGSEA. The CDR3 is 16 residues long. Here the CDR3 reads CSVEGTGSSGANVLTF. In DNA form, the CDR3 reads TGCAGCGTTGAAGGGACAGGGAGCTCTGGGGCCAACGTCCTGACTTTC.

The chain couples TRBV10-3 to TRBJ2-1; 15 bases agree with TRBD2. Germline V CDR1 and CDR2: ENHRY, SYGVKD. The ends lost 6 bases at V and 1 base at J; junction bases unmatched: 4. The CDR3 length is 17 residues. The CDR3 reads CAIRYGTSGRSYNEQFF. The DNA for the CDR3 is TGTGCCATCAGGTACGGGACTAGCGGGAGGTCCTACAATGAGCAGTTCTTC.

The chain carries TRBV5-1 and TRBJ2-5, with 9 positions matching TRBD2. The ends lost 5 bases at V and 4 bases at J; junction bases unmatched: 6. The CDR3 is made up of 14 amino acids. Germline assignment: CDR1 SGHRS and CDR2 YFSETQ. The CDR3 DNA follows: TGCGCCAGCAGGAGTAGCGGGAGTGGAGAGACCCAGTACTTC. Encoded protein: CASRSSGSGETQYF.

The V gene is TRBV2, the J gene TRBJ1-6; D might be TRBD1 (5 bases). CDR3 length: 13 amino acids. The V and J ends lost 7 bases and 7 bases respectively, with 11 bases between them. Germline-derived CDR1 and CDR2 are SNHLY and FYNNEI. The CDR3 region has the DNA TGTGCCAGCATCCGGGACTTAAATTCACCCCTCCACTTT. This gives the protein CASIRDLNSPLHF.

The chain recombines TRBV19 with TRBJ1-1, with unresolved D. This CDR3 is built from 14 residues. V was shortened by 5 bases and J by 0 bases, with 10 bases between the two germline ends. Germline V gives CDR1 LNHDA, CDR2 SQIVND (reference sequence). The CDR3 region is CASSPPGVNTEAFF. DNA for the CDR3: TGTGCCAGTAGTCCCCCCGGGGTGAACACTGAAGCTTTCTTT.

This chain joins TRBV10-2 and TRBJ2-1; TRBD2 might be the D (5 bases). This CDR3 has 12 residues. Germline V CDR1 and CDR2: WSHSY, SAAADI. Trimming left V 5 bases short and J 9 bases short, with 11 bases between. The CDR3 coding sequence is TGCGCCAGCAGTTCTAGCTTTCTTGAGCAGTTCTTC. Amino acids: CASSSSFLEQFF.

The chain carries TRBV9 and TRBJ1-2; D is perhaps TRBD1 (5 bases). V lost 4 bases to trimming and J lost 7 bases, with 17 bases between them. This CDR3 spans 14 amino acids. Germline V gives CDR1 SGDLS, CDR2 YYNGEE. The CDR3 here is CASSPGGGFGGYTF. DNA of the CDR3: TGTGCCAGCAGCCCCGGCGGGGGGTTCGGTGGCTACACCTTC.

DNA for the CDR3: TGTGCCAGCAGCGACCCGGGACAGGGGGGGAATTCACCCCTCCACTTT. Protein: CASSDPGQGGNSPLHF. V usage is TRBV28 and J usage is TRBJ1-6; 11 bases agree with TRBD1. The ends lost 6 bases at V and 7 bases at J; junction bases unmatched: 8. Per the germline V gene, CDR1 is MDHEN and CDR2 is SYDVKM. This CDR3 contains 16 residues.

This clone was seen just once. This sequence joins TRBV4-2 and TRBJ1-2; a weak D match, TRBD1 (6 bases). CDR3 size: 14 residues. V was cut by 3 bases and J by 8 bases, with 16 bases left in between. Germline CDR1 is LGHNA and CDR2 is YNFKEQ. CDR3 DNA: TGTGCCAGCAGCCACCTCTCTACAGGGATCGGCTACACCTTC. Encoded protein: CASSHLSTGIGYTF.

This clone has more than one count but fewer than ten. The chain carries TRBV18 and TRBJ1-2, with TRBD1 as a possible D gene (6 bases). Trimming took 4 bases from V and 4 from J, leaving 16 bases between them. The V gene's germline CDR1 is KGHSH and CDR2 LQKENI. The CDR3 has 15 residues. The CDR3 DNA reads as TGTGCCAGCTCACTCCAAGGGGGGGAGCCCTATGGCTACACCTTC. Its protein product is CASSLQGGEPYGYTF.